Following are 17 T cell receptor beta chains from one sample sequenced in a study of regulatory T cells in long-lasting Graves disease. Both iRepertoire HTBI primers and Arm-PCR of CDR3 regions were used to build the TCR beta libraries. TCRdb re-called the multiplex PCR reads with MiXCR, one entry per CDR3 protein. This sample yields about 460,000 distinct CDR3 sequences, of which roughly 22% are seen a single time; approximately 14% belongs to the top ten. Specified time point: persistent/refractory GD, antithyroid drugs over 5 years with positive TRAb. RNA from PBMCs was the source of the TCR library. The sequences come from peripheral blood mononuclear cells (PBMCs), collected when the disease was refractory, from a patient treated with antithyroid drugs. The receptors stem from a female donor with Graves disease.

As concerns this clonotype: One base away lies a much larger clone, so this may be a sequencing read error. No conserved phenylalanine or tryptophan is present at the end of the CDR3, so a read error is the likely explanation. This rearrangement joins TRBV18 to TRBJ2-5; unclear D gene. Germline-derived CDR1 and CDR2 are KGHSH and LQKENI. V shed 3 bases and J shed 8 bases, with 7 bases lying between them. CDR3 length: 11 residues. The CDR3 nucleotides are TGTGCCAGCTCACCGACGGATACCCAGTACTCC. It codes for CASSPTDTQYS.

V usage is TRBV28 and J usage is TRBJ2-2; D not certain. Trimming pared 7 bases from V and 6 bases from J, leaving 12 bases between. From germline, CDR1 is MDHEN and CDR2 SYDVKM. The CDR3 totals 13 residues. CDR3 nucleotide sequence: TGTGCCAGCACTAATGCACTGGCCGGGGAGCTGTTTTTT. Its translation: CASTNALAGELFF.

This clonotype turned up a few times. CDR3 sequence: CASGGGGNTEAFF. CDR3 coding DNA: TGTGCCAGCGGGGGAGGTGGGAACACTGAAGCTTTCTTT. The chain is built from TRBV28 and TRBJ1-1, with D possibly matching TRBD1 (5 bases). The V gene's germline CDR1 is MDHEN and CDR2 SYDVKM. V dropped 8 bases and J dropped 1 base, with 11 bases sitting between them. The CDR3 is 13 amino acids. The complete variable domain, with remaining parts taken from reference TRBV28 and TRBJ1-1, reads DVKVTQSSRYLVKRTGEKVFLECVQDMDHENMFWYRQDPGLGLRLIYFSYDVKMKEKGDIPEGYSVSREKKERFSLILESASTNQTSMYLCASGGGGNTEAFFGQGTRLTVV.

This clonotype was picked up many times. This chain joins TRBV6-1 and TRBJ1-5; D may be TRBD1 (6 bases). Between the trimmed V and J ends, which lost 6 bases and 7 bases, there was a span of 16 bases. The CDR3 runs to 14 residues. The germline CDR1 and CDR2 sequences are MNHNS and SASEGT. The CDR3 coding sequence is TGTGCCAGCAGCCTAGACAGGATGAACCAGCCCCAGCATTTT. It is translated as CASSLDRMNQPQHF.

This clonotype was counted ten times or more. The genes are TRBV29-1 and TRBJ2-7, with 10 bases matching TRBD2. Germline V gene data show CDR1 as SQVTM and CDR2 as ANQGSEA. V lost 2 bases to trimming and J lost 6 bases; unmatched junction nucleotides: 4. CDR3 length: 13 residues. The CDR3 sequence is CSVEPSGRSEQYF. The CDR3 region has the DNA TGCAGCGTTGAACCTAGCGGGAGATCCGAGCAGTACTTC.

This clonotype was observed many times. The chain recombines TRBV28 with TRBJ1-2; TRBD1 matches at 7 bases. Germline CDR1 reads MDHEN; CDR2 reads SYDVKM. This CDR3 has 13 residues. Losses at the gene ends were 6 bases for V and 7 bases for J; bases not matched to a gene: 8. This CDR3 is CASSLGQAGGYTF. In DNA form, the CDR3 reads TGTGCCAGCAGCCTAGGACAGGCCGGTGGCTACACCTTC.

This clonotype showed up many times. V is TRBV28 and J is TRBJ2-2; TRBD1 might be the D (6 bases). Per germline, CDR1 MDHEN and CDR2 SYDVKM. The CDR3 contains 13 residues. V was cut by 2 bases and J by 7 bases, with 8 bases left in between. Here the CDR3 reads CASSLQGYGELFF. The CDR3 DNA is TGTGCCAGCAGTTTACAGGGGTACGGGGAGCTGTTTTTT.

This clonotype has ten or more counts. The V and J genes are TRBV29-1 and TRBJ2-5; a possible D gene is TRBD1 (6 bases). Germline assignment: CDR1 SQVTM and CDR2 ANQGSEA. This CDR3 comprises 13 residues. V dropped 6 bases and J dropped 4 bases, with 15 bases sitting between them. The CDR3 DNA reads as TGCAGCGTATCGACAGGCAGAATAGAGACCCAGTACTTC. This sequence encodes CSVSTGRIETQYF.

Ten or more counts support this clonotype. The genes are TRBV19 and TRBJ2-7, with D tentatively TRBD2 (5 bases). Germline CDR1 and CDR2: LNHDA and SQIVND (reference sequence). The V end lost 7 bases, the J end lost 2 bases, and 15 bases lay between the germline ends. The CDR3 is 14 residues long. The CDR3 DNA is TGTGCCAGTACTCCGGGGTGGGGAACCTACGAGCAGTACTTC. Its translation: CASTPGWGTYEQYF.

This clonotype occurred many times. The chain uses TRBV2 and TRBJ1-5, with 7 bases fitting TRBD1. Germline CDR1 reads SNHLY; CDR2 reads FYNNEI. CDR3 length: 14 residues. Trimming cost V 8 bases and J 4 bases; bases outside gene matches: 8. In nucleotides, the CDR3 is TGTGCCAGCTCAGGGGGGGATGGGAATCAGCCCCAGCATTTT. Protein sequence: CASSGGDGNQPQHF.

The rearrangement links TRBV4-1 to TRBJ1-2; D possibly corresponds to TRBD1 (6 bases). V was trimmed by 1 base and J by 0 bases, leaving 18 bases between them. Germline values: CDR1 MGHRA, CDR2 YSYEKL. The CDR3 contains 18 residues. The CDR3 coding sequence is TGCGCCAGCAGCCAAGGGGTCCAGGGGCAGAAAACTAACTATGGCTACACCTTC. Protein sequence: CASSQGVQGQKTNYGYTF.

The CDR3 DNA is TGTGCCAGTAGTTTAGCGGACACGAACACCGGGGAGCTGTTTTTT. It translates to CASSLADTNTGELFF. The chain carries TRBV19 and TRBJ2-2, with D maybe TRBD2 (6 bases). The germline gives CDR1 LNHDA, CDR2 SQIVND (reference sequence). With 5 bases removed from V and 0 bases from J, the gap between germline ends came to 10 bases. The CDR3 loop spans 15 amino acids.

This clonotype was recorded many times. V gene TRBV12-3 or TRBV12-4 combines with J gene TRBJ1-5; the D is unclear. The CDR3 loop spans 12 amino acids. V lost 7 bases and J 4 bases, leaving 8 bases between the germline ends. The CDR3 DNA is TGTGCCAGCACAGGTAGTAATCAGCCCCAGCATTTT. Protein: CASTGSNQPQHF.

This clonotype was seen repeatedly, ten times or more. This chain joins TRBV19 and TRBJ1-1; D is uncertain. Germline CDR1 reads LNHDA; CDR2 reads SQIVND (reference sequence). The V end lost 7 bases, the J end lost 7 bases, and 19 bases lay between the germline ends. This CDR3 has 14 residues. The CDR3: CASTVGIGEGEAFF. CDR3 DNA sequence: TGTGCCAGTACCGTGGGGATCGGGGAGGGTGAAGCTTTCTTT.

With respect to this clonotype: With a much larger clone just one base away, this may be a read error. V and J are TRBV6-2 or TRBV6-3 and TRBJ2-7; no clear D gene. CDR3 length: 14 amino acids. The V gene's germline CDR1 is MNHEY and CDR2 SVGEGT. CDR3 sequence: CASSYSVRNYGQYF. The CDR3 DNA reads TGTGCCAGCAGTTACTCGGTCCGTAACTACGGGCAGTACTTC.

This clonotype occurred many times. This rearrangement joins TRBV15 to TRBJ1-5; D not certain. The CDR3 loop spans 13 amino acids. V was cut by 8 bases and J by 1 base, with 9 bases left in between. The germline V gene has CDR1 LNHNV and CDR2 YYDKDF (reference sequence). The CDR3 is CATRGESNQPQHF. The CDR3 nucleotides are TGTGCCACCCGCGGGGAAAGCAATCAGCCCCAGCATTTT.

The chain couples TRBV9 to TRBJ2-5, with D possibly TRBD1 on 5 matching bases. The CDR3 is made up of 15 amino acids. Per germline, CDR1 SGDLS and CDR2 YYNGEE. Trimming cost V 1 base and J 5 bases, with 15 bases left between them. The CDR3, as DNA: TGTGCCAGCAGCGTACTCCCAGGGTCAAGGGAGACCCAGTACTTC. Protein product: CASSVLPGSRETQYF.